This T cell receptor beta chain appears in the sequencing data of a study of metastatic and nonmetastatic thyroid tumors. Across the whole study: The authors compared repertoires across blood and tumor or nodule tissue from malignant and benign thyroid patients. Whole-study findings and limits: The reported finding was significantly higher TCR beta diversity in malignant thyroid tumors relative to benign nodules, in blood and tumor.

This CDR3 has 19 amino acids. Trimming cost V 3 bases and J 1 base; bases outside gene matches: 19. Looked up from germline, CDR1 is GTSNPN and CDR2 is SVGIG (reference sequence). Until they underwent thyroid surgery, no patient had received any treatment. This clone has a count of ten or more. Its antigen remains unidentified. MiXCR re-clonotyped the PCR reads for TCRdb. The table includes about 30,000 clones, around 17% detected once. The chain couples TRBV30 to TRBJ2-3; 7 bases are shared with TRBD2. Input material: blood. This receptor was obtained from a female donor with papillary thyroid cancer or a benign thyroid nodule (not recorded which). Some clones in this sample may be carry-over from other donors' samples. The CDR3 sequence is CAWRGWRPTGGGGTDTQYF. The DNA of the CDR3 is TGTGCCTGGAGGGGATGGCGCCCTACGGGTGGGGGGGGCACAGATACGCAGTATTTT.